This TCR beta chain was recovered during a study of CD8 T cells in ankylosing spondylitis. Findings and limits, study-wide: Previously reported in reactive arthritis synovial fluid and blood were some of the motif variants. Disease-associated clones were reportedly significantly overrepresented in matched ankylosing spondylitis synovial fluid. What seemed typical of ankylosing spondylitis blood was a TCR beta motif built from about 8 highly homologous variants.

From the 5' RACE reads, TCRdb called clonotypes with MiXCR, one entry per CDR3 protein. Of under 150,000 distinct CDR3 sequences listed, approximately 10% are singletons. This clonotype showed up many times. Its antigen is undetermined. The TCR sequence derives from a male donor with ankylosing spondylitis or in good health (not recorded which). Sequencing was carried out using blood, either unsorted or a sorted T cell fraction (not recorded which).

CDR3 in amino acids: CASSLEVGSPLHF. CDR3 DNA: TGTGCCAGCAGCTTAGAGGTCGGATCACCCCTCCACTTT. V and J are TRBV7-9 and TRBJ1-6; D is undetermined. Germline V gives CDR1 SEHNR, CDR2 FQNEAQ (reference sequence). This CDR3 is built from 13 residues. V lost 1 base and J 10 bases, leaving 8 bases between the germline ends.